This T cell receptor beta chain was sequenced in a study of OX40 agonist ivuxolimab in advanced cancers. Autoimmune disease history or systemic immunosuppression disqualified patients. The CDR3 spans 14 residues. Germline V lookup: CDR1 MNHNS, CDR2 SASEGT. With 7 bases clipped from V and 7 bases from J, the junction kept 8 bases outside the gene matches. TCRdb keeps only in-frame clones here, not all; method: immunoSEQ multiplex PCR. Seen here are tens of thousands of clones, 87% observed once, and the top ten hold roughly 27%. The sample holds one count of this clone. Sequenced material: CD4+ or CD8+ T cells sorted from blood, taken in a trial of the OX40 agonist ivuxolimab. This chain joins TRBV6-1 and TRBJ2-1; 9 nucleotides agree with TRBD1. This receptor was taken from an adult with an advanced solid tumor such as melanoma, head and neck, liver or kidney cancer. As DNA, the CDR3 is TGTGCCAGCACCGACAGGGGGTTAAGTAATGAGCAGTTCTTC. It yields the protein CASTDRGLSNEQFF.